This T cell receptor beta chain was sequenced for a study of siplizumab effects on memory and regulatory T cells. Study results and limitations: Mappable alloreactive CD4+ clones averaged roughly 69% Treg-derived with siplizumab versus about 28% in controls. Only a minority of proliferating CD4+ or CD8+ clones had an assignable naive or memory phenotype, with roughly 75-95% lacking one. Naive T cells appeared more diverse than memory cells and seemed to be major alloresponse contributors.

Per sample, some 10^5 TCR templates were assayed. Here immunoSEQ multiplex PCR was the method, and the copy in TCRdb shows in-frame clones only, minus some. The sample includes 100,000 or so clones, 90% to 95% of them seen just once. On this clone: Antigen: not known.

The V end lost 4 bases, the J end lost 6 bases, and 13 bases lay between the germline ends. Germline V gene data show CDR1 as LNHDA and CDR2 as SQIVND (reference sequence). The CDR3 sequence is 14 residues long. The chain uses TRBV19 and TRBJ1-5; D unclear. The sequencing sample was made of CD4+ T cells sorted from blood. The TCR originated in a human donor in good health. CDR3 nucleotide sequence: TGTGCCAGTAGTACCTCTTGGTTGGCTCAGCCCCAGCATTTT. Its translation is CASSTSWLAQPQHF.